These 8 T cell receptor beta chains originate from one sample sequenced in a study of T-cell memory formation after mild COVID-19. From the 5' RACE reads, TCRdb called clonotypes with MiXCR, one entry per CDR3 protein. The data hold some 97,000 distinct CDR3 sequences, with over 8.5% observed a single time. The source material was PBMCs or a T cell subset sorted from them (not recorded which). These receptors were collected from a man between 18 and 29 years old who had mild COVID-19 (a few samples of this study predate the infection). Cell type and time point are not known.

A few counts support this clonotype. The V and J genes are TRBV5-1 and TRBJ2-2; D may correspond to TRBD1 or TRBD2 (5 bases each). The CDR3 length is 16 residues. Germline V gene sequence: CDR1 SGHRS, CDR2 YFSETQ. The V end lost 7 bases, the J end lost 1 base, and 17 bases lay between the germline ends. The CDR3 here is CASSTNGQGNTGELFF. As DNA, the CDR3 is TGCGCCAGCTCGACTAATGGGCAGGGGAACACCGGGGAGCTGTTTTTT.

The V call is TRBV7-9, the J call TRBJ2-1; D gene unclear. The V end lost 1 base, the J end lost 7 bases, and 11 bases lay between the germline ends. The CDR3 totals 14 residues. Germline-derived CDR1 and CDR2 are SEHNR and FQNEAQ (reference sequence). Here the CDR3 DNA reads TGTGCCAGCAGCTTAGGAGGTAGCCGGAATGAGCAGTTCTTC. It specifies CASSLGGSRNEQFF.

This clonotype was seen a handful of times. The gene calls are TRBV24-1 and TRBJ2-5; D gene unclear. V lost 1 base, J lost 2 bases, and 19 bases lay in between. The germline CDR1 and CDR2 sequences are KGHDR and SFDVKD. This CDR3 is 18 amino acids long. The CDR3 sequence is CATSDFVQPGILQETQYF. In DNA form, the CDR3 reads TGTGCCACCAGTGATTTTGTCCAGCCCGGAATCTTACAAGAGACCCAGTACTTC.

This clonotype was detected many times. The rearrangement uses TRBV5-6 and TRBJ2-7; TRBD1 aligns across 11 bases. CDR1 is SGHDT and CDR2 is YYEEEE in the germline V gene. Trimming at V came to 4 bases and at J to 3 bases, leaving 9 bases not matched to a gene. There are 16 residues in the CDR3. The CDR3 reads CASSHTRDRGNYEQYF. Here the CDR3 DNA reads TGTGCCAGCAGCCATACCCGGGACAGGGGGAACTACGAGCAGTACTTC. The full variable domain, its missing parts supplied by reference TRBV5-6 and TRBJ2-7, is DAGVTQSPTHLIKTRGQQVTLRCSPKSGHDTVSWYQQALGQGPQFIFQYYEEEERQRGNFPDRFSGHQFPNYSSELNVNALLLGDSALYLCASSHTRDRGNYEQYFGPGTRLTVT.

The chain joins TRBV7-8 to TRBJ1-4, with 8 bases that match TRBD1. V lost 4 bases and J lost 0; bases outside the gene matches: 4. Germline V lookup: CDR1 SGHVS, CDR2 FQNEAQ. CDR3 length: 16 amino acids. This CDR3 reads CASSSDRAATNEKLFF. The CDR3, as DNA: TGTGCCAGCAGCTCGGACAGGGCTGCAACTAATGAAAAACTGTTTTTT.

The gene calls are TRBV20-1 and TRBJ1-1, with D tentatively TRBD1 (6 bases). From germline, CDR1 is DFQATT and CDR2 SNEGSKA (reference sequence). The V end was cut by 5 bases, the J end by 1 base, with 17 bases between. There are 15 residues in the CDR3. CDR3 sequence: CSAWSSGHPNTEAFF. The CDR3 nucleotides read TGCAGTGCTTGGTCCTCGGGACACCCGAACACTGAAGCTTTCTTT.

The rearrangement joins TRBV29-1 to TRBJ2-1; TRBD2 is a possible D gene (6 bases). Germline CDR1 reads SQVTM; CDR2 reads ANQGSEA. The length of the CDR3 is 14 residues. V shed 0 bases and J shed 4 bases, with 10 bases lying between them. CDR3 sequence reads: CSVEDAGTYNEQFF. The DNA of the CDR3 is TGCAGCGTTGAAGACGCGGGGACTTACAATGAGCAGTTCTTC.

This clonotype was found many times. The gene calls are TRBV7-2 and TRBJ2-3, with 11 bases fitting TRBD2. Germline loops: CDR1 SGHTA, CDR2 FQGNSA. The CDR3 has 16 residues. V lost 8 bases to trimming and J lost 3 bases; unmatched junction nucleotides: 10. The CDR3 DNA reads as TGTGCCAGCCTCGGAACGGGACTAGCGGTAACAGATACGCAGTATTTT. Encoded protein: CASLGTGLAVTDTQYF.